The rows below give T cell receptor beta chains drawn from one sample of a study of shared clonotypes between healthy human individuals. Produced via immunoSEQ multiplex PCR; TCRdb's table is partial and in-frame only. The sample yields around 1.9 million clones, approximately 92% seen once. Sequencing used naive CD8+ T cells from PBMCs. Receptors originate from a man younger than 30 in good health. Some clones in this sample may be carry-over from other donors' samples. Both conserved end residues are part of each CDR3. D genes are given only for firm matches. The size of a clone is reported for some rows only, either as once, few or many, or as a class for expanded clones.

DNA: TGTGCCAGCAGCTCCTCCTGGGACCTCACAGATACGCAGTATTTT; CDR3: CASSSSWDLTDTQYF; V: TRBV7-9; size: .; D: .; J: TRBJ2-3
DNA: TGTGCCAGCAGGCCTAGGACAGGGGGAGATTGGGAAAAACTGTTTTTT; CDR3: CASRPRTGGDWEKLFF; V: TRBV28; size: .; D: TRBD1; J: TRBJ1-4
DNA: TGCAGCGTGCGTCACAGGGGTAATGAGCAGTTCTTC; CDR3: CSVRHRGNEQFF; V: TRBV29-1; size: .; D: TRBD1; J: TRBJ2-1
DNA: TGTGCCAGCAGTTTACTAGCGGAGTGGGGCGAGCAGTACTTC; CDR3: CASSLLAEWGEQYF; V: TRBV27; size: .; D: TRBD2; J: TRBJ2-7
DNA: TGTGCCAGCAGGGCAGGGACAGGGAGCAATCAGCCCCAGCATTTT; CDR3: CASRAGTGSNQPQHF; V: TRBV6-5; size: .; D: TRBD1; J: TRBJ1-5
DNA: TGTGCCAGCAGTGAAGTGGACAGGTGGAGGGAGACCCAGTACTTC; CDR3: CASSEVDRWRETQYF; V: TRBV6-1; size: .; D: TRBD1; J: TRBJ2-5
DNA: TGTGCCAGTACCTCTCGACAGGGGCTATCGGAGACCCAGTACTTC; CDR3: CASTSRQGLSETQYF; V: TRBV19; size: .; D: TRBD1; J: TRBJ2-5
DNA: TGTGCCAGCAGTTACTCCAGGCCAGATACGCAGTATTTT; CDR3: CASSYSRPDTQYF; V: TRBV6-6; size: .; D: .; J: TRBJ2-3
DNA: TGTGCCAGCCAGGACAGGAGAGAAGCTTTCTTT; CDR3: CASQDRREAFF; V: TRBV2; size: .; D: TRBD1; J: TRBJ1-1
DNA: TGTGCCAGCAGCTTAATTTCTGGGCAAAACTACGAGCAGTACTTC; CDR3: CASSLISGQNYEQYF; V: TRBV7-2; size: once; D: .; J: TRBJ2-7
DNA: TGTGCCAGCTGGAGGCCGTGGGAGAAGGGGGCTGAAGCTTTCTTT; CDR3: CASWRPWEKGAEAFF; V: TRBV28; size: .; D: .; J: TRBJ1-1
DNA: TGTGCCAGCAGCGTACAACCTAGCGGAGGGGGGGTGGAGACCCAGTACTTC; CDR3: CASSVQPSGGGVETQYF; V: TRBV9; size: .; D: .; J: TRBJ2-5
DNA: TGTGCCAGCAGCGCATTTGTCGGGGAGCTGTTTTTT; CDR3: CASSAFVGELFF; V: TRBV9; size: .; D: .; J: TRBJ2-2
DNA: TGTGCCAGCAGCCTCACGGGAGGTTGGGAGCAGTACTTC; CDR3: CASSLTGGWEQYF; V: TRBV28; size: .; D: TRBD2; J: TRBJ2-7
DNA: TGTGCCAGCAGTTACTCGCTCATTTCAGGGCTTTACGAGCAGTACTTC; CDR3: CASSYSLISGLYEQYF; V: TRBV6-6; size: .; D: .; J: TRBJ2-7
DNA: TGCAGCGTAGACGGGACAGGGGGCTCTGGCTACACCTTC; CDR3: CSVDGTGGSGYTF; V: TRBV29-1; size: .; D: TRBD1; J: TRBJ1-2
DNA: TGTGCCAGCAGCTCTAAACGCCCGATAAACTATGGCTACACCTTC; CDR3: CASSSKRPINYGYTF; V: TRBV7-8; size: .; D: .; J: TRBJ1-2
DNA: TGTGCCAGCAGCTTTCAGAAACTAGCGGGAGGAAATGAGCAGTTCTTC; CDR3: CASSFQKLAGGNEQFF; V: TRBV11-2; size: .; D: TRBD2; J: TRBJ2-1
DNA: TGTGCCAGCAGCACGGGGTCTGAGCAGTTCTTC; CDR3: CASSTGSEQFF; V: TRBV9; size: .; D: .; J: TRBJ2-1
DNA: TGTGCCAGCAGTGAAGGAGGGGTCAGGATTGAAGCTTTCTTT; CDR3: CASSEGGVRIEAFF; V: TRBV2; size: .; D: .; J: TRBJ1-1
DNA: TGTGCCAGCAGCGTAGCCAGCTCCGGGGAGACCCAGTACTTC; CDR3: CASSVASSGETQYF; V: TRBV9; size: .; D: .; J: TRBJ2-5
DNA: TGTGCCACCCTCACACCTGGGGCCCAAGCTTTCTTT; CDR3: CATLTPGAQAFF; V: TRBV27; size: few; D: .; J: TRBJ1-1
DNA: TGTGCCAGTAGTGACAAACTAGCGGGTCCTAATACCGGGGAGCTGTTTTTT; CDR3: CASSDKLAGPNTGELFF; V: TRBV19; size: .; D: TRBD2; J: TRBJ2-2
DNA: TGTGCCAGCAAACGCCTCCGTAGCACAGATACGCAGTATTTT; CDR3: CASKRLRSTDTQYF; V: TRBV6-5; size: .; D: .; J: TRBJ2-3
DNA: TGTGCCAGCAGTTTACTCAGGACAGGGGGGATTGAGCAGTACTTC; CDR3: CASSLLRTGGIEQYF; V: TRBV27; size: .; D: TRBD1; J: TRBJ2-7
DNA: TGCGCCAGCAGCTTGACTAACTACGAGCAGTACTTC; CDR3: CASSLTNYEQYF; V: TRBV5-1; size: .; D: .; J: TRBJ2-7
DNA: TGTGCCAGCAGCCCTCGACAGGGGCCTATGAACACTGAAGCTTTCTTT; CDR3: CASSPRQGPMNTEAFF; V: TRBV27; size: .; D: TRBD1; J: TRBJ1-1
DNA: TGTGCCAGCAGCTATGCCGACAGGGGCAAGACTGAAGCTTTCTTT; CDR3: CASSYADRGKTEAFF; V: TRBV9; size: .; D: TRBD1; J: TRBJ1-1
DNA: TGTGCCAGCAGCTCCAACCCTTCGGGAGCGGGAGGCAATGAGCAGTTCTTC; CDR3: CASSSNPSGAGGNEQFF; V: TRBV13; size: .; D: TRBD2; J: TRBJ2-1
DNA: TGTGCCAGCAGTTTGCGGCGGGACTCCTACAATGAGCAGTTCTTC; CDR3: CASSLRRDSYNEQFF; V: TRBV28; size: .; D: .; J: TRBJ2-1
DNA: TGTGCCAGCAGCTCGACAGGGGCCTACGAGCAGTACTTC; CDR3: CASSSTGAYEQYF; V: TRBV5-6; size: .; D: TRBD1; J: TRBJ2-7
DNA: TGTGCCAGCAGTCAACCTCTAGGGCCCTACGAGCAGTACTTC; CDR3: CASSQPLGPYEQYF; V: TRBV28; size: .; D: .; J: TRBJ2-7
DNA: TGTGCCAGCAGTGGGGCCGGGACAGGGCATGAAAAACTGTTTTTT; CDR3: CASSGAGTGHEKLFF; V: TRBV27; size: .; D: TRBD1; J: TRBJ1-4
DNA: TGTGCCAGCAGCGATAGCGGGAGAGGGGGCGAGCAGTACTTC; CDR3: CASSDSGRGGEQYF; V: TRBV9; size: .; D: TRBD2; J: TRBJ2-7
DNA: TGTGCCAGCAGTTTACACCACGACGGATTCTCCTACGAGCAGTACTTC; CDR3: CASSLHHDGFSYEQYF; V: TRBV28; size: .; D: .; J: TRBJ2-7
DNA: TGTGCCAGCAGCTCCAGACTTACCACCAATGAGCAGTTCTTC; CDR3: CASSSRLTTNEQFF; V: TRBV13; size: .; D: .; J: TRBJ2-1
DNA: TGTGCCAGCAGTTACTCCTCCGGATACGTGGACATTCAGTACTTC; CDR3: CASSYSSGYVDIQYF; V: TRBV6-6; size: .; D: .; J: TRBJ2-4
DNA: TGTGCCAGCAGTCAACGGGACCTAGGGGTGGATACGCAGTATTTT; CDR3: CASSQRDLGVDTQYF; V: TRBV6-1; size: .; D: .; J: TRBJ2-3
DNA: TGTGCCAGCAGCTTAATAATGGGCGATACGCAGTATTTT; CDR3: CASSLIMGDTQYF; V: TRBV7-9; size: .; D: .; J: TRBJ2-3
DNA: TGTGCCAGCAGGGGGGGAGAAATAGCCAAAAACATTCAGTACTTC; CDR3: CASRGGEIAKNIQYF; V: TRBV2; size: .; D: .; J: TRBJ2-4
DNA: TGTGCCAGCAGTCCCGACGGGTCTGGAAACACCATATATTTT; CDR3: CASSPDGSGNTIYF; V: TRBV28; size: .; D: .; J: TRBJ1-3
DNA: TGTGCCAGCTCACCCAACGGAGATACGCAGTATTTT; CDR3: CASSPNGDTQYF; V: TRBV18; size: .; D: .; J: TRBJ2-3
DNA: TGTGCCACCAGCAGCGACAGGGAGTCCGGGGAGCTGTTTTTT; CDR3: CATSSDRESGELFF; V: TRBV15; size: .; D: TRBD1; J: TRBJ2-2
DNA: TGTGCCAGCAGTGAGCGGCAGGGGGCTGGAAACACCATATATTTT; CDR3: CASSERQGAGNTIYF; V: TRBV2; size: .; D: TRBD1; J: TRBJ1-3
DNA: TGTGCCTGGAGTGTAGTCCTGGGAGTTTTAGGAAATGAGCAGTTCTTC; CDR3: CAWSVVLGVLGNEQFF; V: TRBV30; size: .; D: .; J: TRBJ2-1
DNA: TGCGCCAGCAGCCCCGTTGTTTTGCGGGAGACAGATACGCAGTATTTT; CDR3: CASSPVVLRETDTQYF; V: TRBV4-3; size: .; D: TRBD2; J: TRBJ2-3